The 15 T cell receptor beta chains below all came from one sample that was sequenced in a study of OX40 agonist ivuxolimab in advanced cancers. Sequenced by immunoSEQ multiplex PCR; TCRdb stores in-frame clones only, minus some. The data hold tens of thousands of clones, with 70% to 90% observed a single time. The sample in question was CD4+ or CD8+ T cells sorted from blood, obtained in a trial of the OX40 agonist ivuxolimab. These receptors were taken from an adult with an advanced solid tumor such as melanoma, head and neck, liver or kidney cancer.

This clone was seen a single time. This chain joins TRBV5-4 and TRBJ2-1; TRBD2 agrees at 7 bases. Germline-derived CDR1 and CDR2 are SGHNT and YYREEE (reference sequence). The CDR3 has 15 amino acids. J lost 9 bases, V lost 5 bases, and 14 bases had no gene match. CDR3 residues: CASRSREGGPGEQFF. CDR3 nucleotides: TGTGCCAGCAGGTCTCGAGAGGGAGGGCCAGGTGAGCAGTTCTTC.

V and J are TRBV11-2 and TRBJ1-2; no firm D call. The germline gives CDR1 SGHAT, CDR2 FQNNGV. CDR3 length: 14 residues. Between the trimmed V and J ends, which lost 1 base and 7 bases, there was a span of 13 bases. In DNA form, the CDR3 reads TGTGCCAGCAGCTTAGTTGTTCCCTCGGGTGGCTACACCTTC. Translated, it gives CASSLVVPSGGYTF. The full variable domain, in which reference TRBV11-2 and TRBJ1-2 provide the parts outside the CDR3, is EAGVAQSPRYKIIEKRQSVAFWCNPISGHATLYWYQQILGQGPKLLIQFQNNGVVDDSQLPKDRFSAERLKGVDSTLKIQPAKLEDSAVYLCASSLVVPSGGYTFGSGTRLTVV.

The chain is built from TRBV2 and TRBJ1-1; possible D gene TRBD1, 5 bases. The CDR3 is made up of 13 amino acids. The germline V and J ends were trimmed by 6 bases and 7 bases, with 15 bases remaining between them. Looked up from germline, CDR1 is SNHLY and CDR2 is FYNNEI. The CDR3, as DNA: TGTGCCAGCAGCGGGGCTGGGTTTGGTGAAGCTTTCTTT. This codes for CASSGAGFGEAFF.

This chain links TRBV7-6 with TRBJ2-7, with D unclear. V was trimmed by 5 bases and J by 2 bases, leaving 19 bases between them. This CDR3 contains 16 residues. From germline, CDR1 is SGHVS and CDR2 FNYEAQ. For the CDR3, the DNA is TGTGCCAGCAGCCCTCGAATAGGAGTTTTAACCTACGAGCAGTACTTC. This gives the protein CASSPRIGVLTYEQYF.

The V and J genes are TRBV28 and TRBJ1-2; 7 positions match TRBD1. The germline V gene encodes CDR1 MDHEN and CDR2 SYDVKM. V dropped 7 bases and J dropped 6; count of bases not matched to a gene: 5. This CDR3 comprises 12 residues. The CDR3 nucleotides are TGTGCCAGCAAGAAGGGGGCGGATGGCTACACCTTC. Its protein is CASKKGADGYTF.

V and J are TRBV7-2 and TRBJ2-7, with D perhaps TRBD1 or TRBD2 (5 bases each). In germline, CDR1 is SGHTA, CDR2 FQGNSA. V lost 1 base to trimming and J lost 0 bases, with 13 bases between them. This CDR3 has 16 residues. CDR3 region: CASSLDRGRDSYEQYF. In nucleotides, the CDR3 is TGTGCCAGCAGCTTAGACCGGGGCAGGGACTCCTACGAGCAGTACTTC.

The chain carries TRBV28 and TRBJ1-2; weak D call: TRBD1 (5 bases). CDR1 and CDR2 from the germline V gene are MDHEN and SYDVKM. V was shortened by 2 bases and J by 4 bases, with 11 bases between the two germline ends. The CDR3 runs 14 residues. CDR3 DNA sequence: TGTGCCAGCAGTTTAGAGGAGGGGTCCTATGGCTACACCTTC. Encoded protein: CASSLEEGSYGYTF.

This chain uses TRBV7-9 with TRBJ2-7, with unresolved D. CDR3 length: 13 residues. V was trimmed by 8 bases and J by 2 bases, leaving 13 bases between them. Germline V gene sequence: CDR1 SEHNR, CDR2 FQNEAQ (reference sequence). The CDR3 coding sequence is TGTGCCAGCGCCCTGGGCGCAACCTACGAGCAGTACTTC. Translating it yields CASALGATYEQYF. Based on the CDR3 plus reference TRBV7-9 and TRBJ2-7, the full variable domain is DTGVSQNPRHKITKRGQNVTFRCDPISEHNRLYWYRQTLGQGPEFLTYFQNEAQLEKSRLLSDRFSAERPKGSFSTLEIQRTEQGDSAMYLCASALGATYEQYFGPGTRLTVT.

V and J are TRBV28 and TRBJ1-4, with 10 bases aligning to TRBD1. The germline gives CDR1 MDHEN, CDR2 SYDVKM. CDR3 length: 16 amino acids. V shed 5 bases and J 7 bases; nucleotides not matched to a gene: 10. The CDR3 protein is CASSPHVGTGVEKLFF. The CDR3 region has the DNA TGTGCCAGCAGTCCACATGTCGGGACAGGGGTTGAAAAACTGTTTTTT.

Here the CDR3 reads CSLSSSYTF. As DNA, the CDR3 is TGCAGCCTTTCCTCTAGCTACACCTTC. The rearrangement uses TRBV20-1 and TRBJ1-2; D unresolved. Germline V CDR1 and CDR2: DFQATT, SNEGSKA (reference sequence). The CDR3 is 9 amino acids.

This chain links TRBV2 with TRBJ2-7, with no clear D. The CDR3 sequence is 12 residues long. Germline V CDR1 and CDR2: SNHLY, FYNNEI. Between the trimmed V and J ends, which lost 5 bases and 3 bases, there was a span of 8 bases. The CDR3 loop is CASSPVSYEQYF. CDR3 nucleotides: TGTGCCAGCAGTCCGGTGAGCTACGAGCAGTACTTC.

CDR3 sequence: CASSLFAGGHYNEQFF. CDR3 sequence (DNA): TGTGCCAGCAGCTTATTCGCGGGAGGCCATTACAATGAGCAGTTCTTC. The J gene is TRBJ2-1, the V gene TRBV5-6, with TRBD2 identical over 8 bases. V lost 2 bases, J lost 4 bases, and 8 bases stayed unmatched. The germline V gene encodes CDR1 SGHDT and CDR2 YYEEEE. The CDR3 has 16 amino acids.

The V gene is TRBV30, the J gene TRBJ1-2, with 10 bases identical to TRBD1. Germline V lookup: CDR1 GTSNPN, CDR2 SVGIG (reference sequence). The CDR3 length is 18 residues. Trimming cost V 4 bases and J 0 bases; bases outside gene matches: 14. The CDR3, as DNA: TGTGCCTGGACCATCCCTAGGACAGGGGGGATTTCTAACTATGGCTACACCTTC. Its translation is CAWTIPRTGGISNYGYTF.

Only one count was recorded for this clone. The chain employs TRBV19 and TRBJ1-5; D unresolved. The CDR3 is made up of 13 amino acids. V was shortened by 10 bases and J by 2 bases, with 12 bases between the two germline ends. Germline V lookup: CDR1 LNHDA, CDR2 SQIVND (reference sequence). The CDR3 DNA is TGTGCCACTACCGACACGGGCAATCAGCCCCAGCATTTT. It yields the protein CATTDTGNQPQHF. Filled out from reference TRBV19 and TRBJ1-5, the complete variable domain reads DGGITQSPKYLFRKEGQNVTLSCEQNLNHDAMYWYRQDPGQGLRLIYYSQIVNDFQKGDIAEGYSVSREKKESFPLTVTSAQKNPTAFYLCATTDTGNQPQHFGDGTRLSIL.

The chain carries TRBV7-2 and TRBJ1-3, with D perhaps matching TRBD1 (6 bases). The V and J ends lost 5 bases and 0 bases respectively, with 14 bases between them. The CDR3 extends over 16 amino acids. Germline loops: CDR1 SGHTA, CDR2 FQGNSA. The CDR3 is CASSLGQMISGNTIYF. The CDR3 coding sequence is TGTGCCAGCAGCCTAGGACAGATGATCTCTGGAAACACCATATATTTT. Variable domain in full (rest from reference TRBV7-2 and TRBJ1-3): GAGVSQSPSNKVTEKGKDVELRCDPISGHTALYWYRQSLGQGLEFLIYFQGNSAPDKSGLPSDRFSAERTGGSVSTLTIQRTQQEDSAVYLCASSLGQMISGNTIYFGEGSWLTVV.